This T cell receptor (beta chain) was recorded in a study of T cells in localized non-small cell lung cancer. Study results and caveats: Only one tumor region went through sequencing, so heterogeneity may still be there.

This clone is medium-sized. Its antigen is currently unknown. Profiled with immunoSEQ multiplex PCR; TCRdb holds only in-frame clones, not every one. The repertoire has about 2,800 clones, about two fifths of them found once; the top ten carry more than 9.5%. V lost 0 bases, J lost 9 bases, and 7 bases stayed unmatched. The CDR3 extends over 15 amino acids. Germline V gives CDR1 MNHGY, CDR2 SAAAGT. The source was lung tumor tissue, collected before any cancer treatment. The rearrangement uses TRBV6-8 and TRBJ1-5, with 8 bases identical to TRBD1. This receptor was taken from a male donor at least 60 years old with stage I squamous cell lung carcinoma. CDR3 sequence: CASSYSGQEKLPQHF. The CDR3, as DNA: TGTGCCAGCAGTTACTCGGGACAGGAAAAACTGCCCCAGCATTTT.